This TCR beta chain was profiled in a study of T cells in localized non-small cell lung cancer. General study points: A denser population of T cells in blood accompanied longer overall survival. Exceeding tumor, uninvolved adjacent lung had the highest T cell clonality. Adjacent lung tissue had a median approximately 57 of the top 100 clones found in the tumor.

On this clone itself: No antigen is known for it.

The CDR3 totals 12 residues. Trimming cost V 7 bases and J 4 bases, with 8 bases left between them. Germline V gene sequence: CDR1 SNHLY, CDR2 FYNNEI. Libraries were prepared by immunoSEQ multiplex PCR; TCRdb keeps only in-frame clonotypes and omits some of them. The sample holds some 25,000 clones, approximately 86% seen once. This specimen was peripheral blood, taken before any cancer treatment. The chain has TRBV2 and TRBJ1-5; D uncertain. The clonotype comes from a female donor older than 55 with stage I lung adenocarcinoma. The CDR3 bases are TGTGCCAGCAAGGGTGTGAATCAGCCCCAGCATTTT. It encodes CASKGVNQPQHF.